These 17 T cell receptor beta chains share one sample of origin, sequenced in a study of cytomegalovirus exposure and HLA in healthy donors. The study ran its PCR with 60 Vbeta and 13 Jbeta primers. The assay was immunoSEQ multiplex PCR, and TCRdb's table has in-frame clones only and misses some. The repertoire holds 65,000 to 85,000 clones, with roughly 85% as singletons. Sequenced: PBMCs. These receptors were taken from a woman younger than 45 in good health and CMV-seronegative.

This rearrangement joins TRBV4-2 to TRBJ2-5; D is perhaps TRBD2 (5 bases). Germline V gives CDR1 LGHNA, CDR2 YNFKEQ. The CDR3 has 16 residues. Between the trimmed V and J ends, which lost 0 bases and 2 bases, there was a span of 13 bases. CDR3 nucleotides: TGTGCCAGCAGCCAAGAGGTTCGCGGGCCACAAGAGACCCAGTACTTC. It encodes CASSQEVRGPQETQYF.

The rearrangement uses TRBV2 and TRBJ1-2; 7 bases match TRBD1. CDR3 size: 15 residues. V dropped 5 bases and J dropped 4; count of bases not matched to a gene: 10. Looked up from germline, CDR1 is SNHLY and CDR2 is FYNNEI. CDR3 coding DNA: TGTGCCAGCAGTCCAAAGGAGGGGGCCCTCTATGGCTACACCTTC. Residues: CASSPKEGALYGYTF. The full variable domain, rest sourced from reference TRBV2 and TRBJ1-2, is EPEVTQTPSHQVTQMGQEVILRCVPISNHLYFYWYRQILGQKVEFLVSFYNNEISEKSEIFDDQFSVERPDGSNFTLKIRSTKLEDSAMYFCASSPKEGALYGYTFGSGTRLTVV.

The rearrangement joins TRBV7-6 to TRBJ2-2; TRBD2 matches 12 bases. Germline assignment: CDR1 SGHVS and CDR2 FNYEAQ. V lost 2 bases, J lost 7 bases, and 8 bases stayed unmatched. The CDR3 contains 17 residues. This CDR3 reads CASSLWASGRAVGELFF. CDR3 coding DNA: TGTGCCAGCAGCTTATGGGCTAGCGGGAGGGCCGTCGGGGAGCTGTTTTTT.

J is TRBJ2-3 and V is TRBV30; TRBD2 matches 12 bases. The CDR3 is 14 amino acids. V gave up 4 bases and J gave up 3 bases; unmatched junction bases: 2. Germline V gives CDR1 GTSNPN, CDR2 SVGIG (reference sequence). The CDR3 DNA follows: TGTGCCTGGAAACTAGCGGGAGGAACAGATACGCAGTATTTT. This encodes CAWKLAGGTDTQYF.

CDR3 coding DNA: TGTGCCAGCTCACCACGAACAGGGCTGAGCTCTGGAAACACCATATATTTT. Protein product: CASSPRTGLSSGNTIYF. This chain joins TRBV18 and TRBJ1-3, with D perhaps matching TRBD1 (6 bases). The CDR3 contains 17 residues. With 1 base removed from V and 0 bases from J, the gap between germline ends came to 13 bases. Germline assignment: CDR1 KGHSH and CDR2 LQKENI.

V and J are TRBV9 and TRBJ1-2, with D unresolved. CDR3 length equals 14 residues. CDR1 and CDR2 (germline): SGDLS, YYNGEE. Trimming removed 6 bases from V and 2 bases from J, with 14 bases in between. The CDR3 nucleotides read TGTGCCAGCACCGAGGGAGGACGAAACTATGGCTACACCTTC. Its protein product is CASTEGGRNYGYTF.

The chain recombines TRBV28 with TRBJ1-1; no definite D call. The V end was cut by 3 bases, the J end by 5 bases, with 13 bases between. The CDR3 extends over 14 amino acids. Germline V lookup: CDR1 MDHEN, CDR2 SYDVKM. CDR3 region: CASSFDGFGTEAFF. Here the CDR3 DNA reads TGTGCCAGCAGTTTTGACGGGTTCGGAACTGAAGCTTTCTTT.

V usage is TRBV11-2 and J usage is TRBJ2-7; TRBD1 agrees at 9 bases. Germline assignment: CDR1 SGHAT and CDR2 FQNNGV. Germline trimming cut 6 bases from V and 4 bases from J; bases unmatched to any gene: 4. The length of the CDR3 is 13 residues. As DNA, the CDR3 is TGTGCCAGCAGGAAGGGACAGGGTTACGAGCAGTACTTC. As protein: CASRKGQGYEQYF.

The table lists this clone with a few counts. The rearrangement uses TRBV5-3 and TRBJ1-1; D unresolved. TRBV5-3 is flagged as an ORF with uncertain function. The V end lost 8 bases, the J end lost 3 bases, and 14 bases lay between the germline ends. This CDR3 region has 13 residues. The CDR3 reads CARSGVKDTEAFF. For the CDR3, the DNA is TGTGCCAGGTCTGGAGTTAAGGACACTGAAGCTTTCTTT.

This chain joins TRBV6-6 and TRBJ2-5; 7 bases match TRBD1. The CDR3 sequence is 14 residues long. The germline V gene has CDR1 MNHNY and CDR2 SVGAGI (reference sequence). Unmatched junction bases numbered 3, after V lost 0 bases and J lost 5 bases. The CDR3 loop is CASSYSGGEETQYF. The CDR3 nucleotides read TGTGCCAGCAGTTACTCAGGGGGCGAGGAGACCCAGTACTTC.

This chain joins TRBV7-9 and TRBJ2-5; 12 bases line up with TRBD1. The length of the CDR3 is 17 residues. CDR1 SEHNR and CDR2 FQNEAQ come from the germline V gene (reference sequence). With 5 bases clipped from V and 3 bases from J, the junction kept 10 bases outside the gene matches. CDR3 in amino acids: CASSKSPGQGAKETQYF. For the CDR3, the DNA is TGTGCCAGCAGCAAATCCCCGGGACAGGGGGCGAAAGAGACCCAGTACTTC.

The chain combines TRBV6-1 with TRBJ2-4; D gene uncertain. CDR1 and CDR2 (germline): MNHNS, SASEGT. Trimming pared 5 bases from V and 5 bases from J, leaving 10 bases between. The CDR3 totals 13 residues. CDR3 coding DNA: TGTGCCAGCAGTCTAGGATGGCAAAACATTCAGTACTTC. Translating gives CASSLGWQNIQYF.

This chain uses TRBV19 with TRBJ1-4; possible D gene TRBD1, 6 bases. V lost 6 bases and J lost 3, with 20 bases in between. CDR3 size: 17 residues. From germline, CDR1 is LNHDA and CDR2 SQIVND (reference sequence). CDR3 in DNA: TGTGCCAGTAGCCCGGGTCCAGGGGCCTTGGCTAATGAAAAACTGTTTTTT. Its protein product is CASSPGPGALANEKLFF.

V is TRBV15 and J is TRBJ2-3, with 9 bases lining up with TRBD2. The V and J ends lost 1 base and 0 bases, in that order; junction bases with no gene match: 2. CDR1 is LNHNV, CDR2 YYDKDF, per germline (reference sequence). The CDR3 runs to 16 residues. CDR3 residues: CATSRGAGGSTDTQYF. CDR3 DNA sequence: TGTGCCACCAGCAGAGGCGCGGGAGGGAGCACAGATACGCAGTATTTT.

The gene calls are TRBV7-2 and TRBJ2-6; tentatively, D is TRBD2 (7 bases). The CDR3 has 18 amino acids. Germline loops: CDR1 SGHTA, CDR2 FQGNSA. V lost 1 base to trimming and J lost 0 bases, with 13 bases between them. CDR3 in DNA: TGTGCCAGCAGCTTAGGAGGGGGGAGGGCCTCTGGGGCCAACGTCCTGACTTTC. It translates to CASSLGGGRASGANVLTF.

The V and J genes are TRBV28 and TRBJ1-2; no clear D gene. The CDR3 spans 12 residues. V was shortened by 7 bases and J by 6 bases, with 12 bases between the two germline ends. Looked up from germline, CDR1 is MDHEN and CDR2 is SYDVKM. Written as DNA, the CDR3 is TGTGCCAGCACCCAACAGTTGGATGGCTACACCTTC. It is translated as CASTQQLDGYTF.

This sequence joins TRBV5-4 and TRBJ2-3; TRBD2 agrees at 11 bases. The CDR3 is 16 amino acids. From germline, CDR1 is SGHNT and CDR2 YYREEE (reference sequence). Trimming at V came to 3 bases and at J to 4 bases, leaving 7 bases not matched to a gene. CDR3 protein: CASSSTSGRGSDTQYF. CDR3 nucleotides: TGTGCCAGCAGCTCTACTAGCGGGAGAGGGTCAGATACGCAGTATTTT.